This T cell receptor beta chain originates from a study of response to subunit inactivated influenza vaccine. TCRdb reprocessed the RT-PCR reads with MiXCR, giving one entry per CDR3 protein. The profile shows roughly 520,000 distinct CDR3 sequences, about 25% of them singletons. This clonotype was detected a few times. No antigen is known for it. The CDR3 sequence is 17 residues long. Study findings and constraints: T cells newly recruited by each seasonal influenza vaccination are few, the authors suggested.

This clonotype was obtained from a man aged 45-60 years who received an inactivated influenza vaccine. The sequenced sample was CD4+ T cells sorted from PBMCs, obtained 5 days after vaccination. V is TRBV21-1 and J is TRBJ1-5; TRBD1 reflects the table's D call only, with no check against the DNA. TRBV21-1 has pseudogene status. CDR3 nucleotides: TGTGCCAGCAGCACCCCTTACAGGGGAACGCGCAATCAGCCCCAGCATTTT. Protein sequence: CASSTPYRGTRNQPQHF.